These 23 T cell receptor beta chains were sequenced from one sample in a study of shared clonotypes between healthy human individuals. Method: immunoSEQ multiplex PCR; TCRdb's copy keeps in-frame clones and lacks some. The sample shows a few hundred thousand clones, 97% of them seen only once. Sequencing was done on a sample of naive CD4+ T cells sorted from blood. The subset denotes: CD45RA+ positively selected. Receptor source: a woman in her thirties in good health.

The chain is built from TRBV28 and TRBJ2-1; unclear D gene. Germline V gene sequence: CDR1 MDHEN, CDR2 SYDVKM. V was clipped by 8 bases and J by 0 bases, with 14 bases between them. The CDR3 runs to 15 residues. CDR3 DNA: TGTGCCAGCGGCCCGGCGGAGAGCTCCTACAATGAGCAGTTCTTC. Its translation is CASGPAESSYNEQFF. The full variable domain, rest sourced from reference TRBV28 and TRBJ2-1, is DVKVTQSSRYLVKRTGEKVFLECVQDMDHENMFWYRQDPGLGLRLIYFSYDVKMKEKGDIPEGYSVSREKKERFSLILESASTNQTSMYLCASGPAESSYNEQFFGPGTRLTVL.

The CDR3, as DNA: TGTGCCAGTAGGGGCTCTAGCGGGAGAGATACGCAGTATTTT. Amino acid sequence: CASRGSSGRDTQYF. The rearrangement joins TRBV19 to TRBJ2-3, with 10 bases aligning to TRBD2. CDR3 size: 14 residues. V was pared by 6 bases and J by 5 bases, with 5 bases of the junction left unmatched. Germline CDR1 reads LNHDA; CDR2 reads SQIVND (reference sequence).

This chain links TRBV18 with TRBJ1-1; D gene ambiguous. The CDR3 is 11 amino acids. The germline V gene encodes CDR1 KGHSH and CDR2 LQKENI. V was clipped by 4 bases and J by 3 bases, with 3 bases between them. The CDR3 loop is CASSQDTEAFF. CDR3 bases: TGTGCCAGCTCACAGGACACTGAAGCTTTCTTT.

The chain joins TRBV2 to TRBJ2-1; 10 bases line up with TRBD1. Germline V CDR1 and CDR2: SNHLY, FYNNEI. The CDR3 totals 16 residues. Losses at the gene ends were 3 bases for V and 1 base for J; bases not matched to a gene: 3. The DNA of the CDR3 is TGTGCCAGCAGTGAGACAGGGGGCCTGTCCTACAATGAGCAGTTCTTC. It codes for CASSETGGLSYNEQFF.

In nucleotides, the CDR3 is TGCGCCAGCACTAGGGCACAGGGCCGTAACTATGGCTACACCTTC. Translated: CASTRAQGRNYGYTF. V gene TRBV5-1 combines with J gene TRBJ1-2, with D tentatively TRBD1 (6 bases). Trimming left V 6 bases short and J 1 base short, with 16 bases between. Germline CDR1 SGHRS, CDR2 YFSETQ. CDR3 length: 15 residues. Full variable domain (rest looked up from reference TRBV5-1 and TRBJ1-2): KAGVTQTPRYLIKTRGQQVTLSCSPISGHRSVSWYQQTPGQGLQFLFEYFSETQRNKGNFPGRFSGRQFSNSRSEMNVSTLELGDSALYLCASTRAQGRNYGYTFGSGTRLTVV.

This rearrangement joins TRBV28 to TRBJ2-1; 10 nucleotides agree with TRBD1. Germline-derived CDR1 and CDR2 are MDHEN and SYDVKM. The CDR3 runs 13 residues. Germline trimming cut 8 bases from V and 7 bases from J; bases unmatched to any gene: 5. The CDR3 DNA reads as TGTGCCAGCCAAAGACAGGGGGCGAATGAGCAGTTCTTC. Its protein product is CASQRQGANEQFF.

V is TRBV15 and J is TRBJ2-7; D might be TRBD1 (5 bases). Germline loops: CDR1 LNHNV, CDR2 YYDKDF (reference sequence). V was shortened by 3 bases and J by 0 bases, with 12 bases between the two germline ends. CDR3 size: 15 residues. CDR3: CATSRGGDSSYEQYF. In DNA, the CDR3 is TGTGCCACCAGCAGGGGCGGCGACAGCTCCTACGAGCAGTACTTC.

This clone has a handful of counts. The chain links TRBV18 to TRBJ2-1; TRBD1 agrees at 10 bases. Germline CDR1 reads KGHSH; CDR2 reads LQKENI. The V and J ends lost 4 bases and 1 base, in that order; junction bases with no gene match: 10. This CDR3 has 18 amino acids. The CDR3 DNA is TGTGCCAGCTCACTAAGTCCCGGGACAGGGGTGTCCTACAATGAGCAGTTCTTC. Translated, it gives CASSLSPGTGVSYNEQFF.

The rearrangement joins TRBV11-1 to TRBJ2-2, with TRBD1 identical over 8 bases. This CDR3 is 16 amino acids long. Germline lookup yields CDR1 SGHAT and CDR2 FQDESV (reference sequence). V lost 5 bases and J lost 0; bases outside the gene matches: 5. This CDR3 is CASSRQGYTNTGELFF. In DNA form, the CDR3 reads TGTGCCAGCAGCCGACAGGGGTATACGAACACCGGGGAGCTGTTTTTT.

This rearrangement joins TRBV11-3 to TRBJ1-1; perhaps TRBD1 as D (5 bases). There are 13 residues in the CDR3. Germline CDR1 is SGHNT and CDR2 is YENEEA. The V gene lost 1 base and the J gene lost 5 bases, with 8 bases spanning the gap. The CDR3 DNA follows: TGTGCCAGCAGCTTAGGGGGCAGGACTGAAGCTTTCTTT. It encodes CASSLGGRTEAFF. The full variable domain, in which reference TRBV11-3 and TRBJ1-1 provide the parts outside the CDR3, is EAGVVQSPRYKIIEKKQPVAFWCNPISGHNTLYWYLQNLGQGPELLIRYENEEAVDDSQLPKDRFSAERLKGVDSTLKIQPAELGDSAVYLCASSLGGRTEAFFGQGTRLTVV.

The V gene is TRBV9, the J gene TRBJ1-3; 7 bases agree with TRBD1. The germline CDR1 and CDR2 sequences are SGDLS and YYNGEE. V shed 4 bases and J 4 bases; nucleotides not matched to a gene: 5. The CDR3 consists of 14 residues. The CDR3 loop reads CASSLTGDGNTIYF. The CDR3, as DNA: TGTGCCAGCAGCCTCACAGGGGACGGAAACACCATATATTTT. Variable domain in full (rest from reference TRBV9 and TRBJ1-3): DSGVTQTPKHLITATGQRVTLRCSPRSGDLSVYWYQQSLDQGLQFLIQYYNGEERAKGNILERFSAQQFPDLHSELNLSSLELGDSALYFCASSLTGDGNTIYFGEGSWLTVV.

The chain uses TRBV10-3 and TRBJ2-3; D might be TRBD1 or TRBD2, each matching 5 bases. This CDR3 is 13 amino acids long. Trimming removed 0 bases at V and 6 bases at J, with 7 bases between. The germline V gene encodes CDR1 ENHRY and CDR2 SYGVKD. CDR3 sequence: CAISESEGDTQYF. In DNA, the CDR3 is TGTGCCATCAGTGAGTCAGAGGGGGATACGCAGTATTTT.

The V and J genes are TRBV28 and TRBJ2-7; D is ambiguous. The CDR3 spans 13 residues. The V end was cut by 3 bases, the J end by 1 base, with 7 bases between. Germline CDR1 MDHEN, CDR2 SYDVKM. CDR3 nucleotides: TGTGCCAGCAGTTTTGCGGCTTCCTACGAGCAGTACTTC. As protein: CASSFAASYEQYF.

The chain recombines TRBV10-1 with TRBJ2-3, with 8 bases that match TRBD2. Unmatched junction bases numbered 9, after V lost 3 bases and J lost 4 bases. The CDR3 consists of 16 residues. From germline, CDR1 is WNHNN and CDR2 SYGVQD (reference sequence). CDR3 DNA sequence: TGCGCCAGCAGTGATGGAGCGGGAGTATGGGCAGATACGCAGTATTTT. This codes for CASSDGAGVWADTQYF.

The chain couples TRBV7-9 to TRBJ2-3; 7 positions agree with TRBD1. CDR3 size: 14 residues. Looked up from germline, CDR1 is SEHNR and CDR2 is FQNEAQ (reference sequence). The trim removed 3 bases at V and 4 bases at J, leaving 4 bases unmatched. CDR3 DNA: TGTGCCAGCAGCTTTAGGACAGGTGCAGATACGCAGTATTTT. Protein: CASSFRTGADTQYF.

The chain couples TRBV28 to TRBJ2-1, with 7 bases fitting TRBD2. Unmatched junction bases numbered 7, after V lost 7 bases and J lost 4 bases. There are 14 residues in the CDR3. Germline CDR1 reads MDHEN; CDR2 reads SYDVKM. This CDR3 is CASTSGTRYNEQFF. The DNA of the CDR3 is TGTGCCAGCACCAGCGGGACTCGTTACAATGAGCAGTTCTTC.

The rearrangement uses TRBV7-9 and TRBJ1-1; D not resolved. The germline CDR1 and CDR2 sequences are SEHNR and FQNEAQ (reference sequence). V was pared by 1 base and J by 1 base, with 10 bases between. This CDR3 contains 15 residues. As DNA, the CDR3 is TGTGCCAGCAGCTTAGGTCAGGCCAGGAACACTGAAGCTTTCTTT. It translates to CASSLGQARNTEAFF.

The chain uses TRBV6-1 and TRBJ2-7; the D is unclear. Germline V gives CDR1 MNHNS, CDR2 SASEGT. V was pared by 10 bases and J by 0 bases, with 16 bases between. The CDR3 length is 14 residues. The chain's CDR3 is CATDPPFSSYEQYF. In DNA form, the CDR3 reads TGTGCCACTGACCCTCCGTTTAGCTCCTACGAGCAGTACTTC.

The rearrangement uses TRBV5-1 and TRBJ2-1, with 11 bases matching TRBD2. The germline gives CDR1 SGHRS, CDR2 YFSETQ. CDR3 size: 16 residues. J gave up 6 bases and V 4 bases, and 9 bases lay outside the gene matches. The CDR3 reads CASSPIPGTSGNEQFF. The CDR3 nucleotides are TGCGCCAGCAGCCCGATCCCCGGGACTAGCGGCAATGAGCAGTTCTTC. Full variable domain (rest looked up from reference TRBV5-1 and TRBJ2-1): KAGVTQTPRYLIKTRGQQVTLSCSPISGHRSVSWYQQTPGQGLQFLFEYFSETQRNKGNFPGRFSGRQFSNSRSEMNVSTLELGDSALYLCASSPIPGTSGNEQFFGPGTRLTVL.

This chain links TRBV6-1 with TRBJ1-4, with unresolved D. V lost 4 bases, J lost 0 bases, and 12 bases lay in between. Per the germline V gene, CDR1 is MNHNS and CDR2 is SASEGT. CDR3 length: 16 amino acids. The CDR3: CASSATNTATNEKLFF. CDR3 bases: TGTGCCAGCAGTGCAACAAACACCGCAACTAATGAAAAACTGTTTTTT.

The chain couples TRBV2 to TRBJ2-4; TRBD1 aligns across 10 bases. The CDR3 loop spans 14 amino acids. Trimming removed 6 bases from V and 6 bases from J; junction bases left unmatched: 5. Germline V gene lookup returns CDR1 SNHLY and CDR2 FYNNEI. The CDR3 region has the DNA TGTGCCAGCAGCGAGGACAGGGGGTTAAACATTCAGTACTTC. Translation gives CASSEDRGLNIQYF.

The V gene is TRBV29-1, the J gene TRBJ2-5; 7 bases match TRBD1. The CDR3 covers 15 residues. The V gene's germline CDR1 is SQVTM and CDR2 ANQGSEA. V trimming: 5 bases; J trimming: 3 bases; junction bases outside the gene matches: 12. CDR3 DNA: TGCAGCGTTTTCGGGACAGTGAAGGTGGAAGAGACCCAGTACTTC. This gives the protein CSVFGTVKVEETQYF.

A single count supports this clone. This chain links TRBV7-2 with TRBJ1-1; D gene uncertain. The CDR3 spans 15 residues. Germline assignment: CDR1 SGHTA and CDR2 FQGNSA. The V end was cut by 3 bases, the J end by 1 base, with 12 bases between. The CDR3 nucleotides are TGTGCCAGCAGCTTCTCTACCTCCCCGAACACTGAAGCTTTCTTT. This sequence encodes CASSFSTSPNTEAFF.